The clone carrying this TCR beta chain was counted only a few times. The sample belongs to a study of T cell changes during pregnancy in multiple sclerosis. TCRdb's copy holds only in-frame clones and misses some; the assay was immunoSEQ multiplex PCR. The table has roughly 35,000 clones, about 91% seen once. Sequencing was performed on CD4+ T cells from peripheral blood mononuclear cells, taken after pregnancy. This clonotype was sampled from a female donor with multiple sclerosis, enrolled in a pregnancy study.

CDR3 DNA sequence: TGTGCCACCAGCACACGCCAGACAGGACATGGCTACACCTTC. This codes for CATSTRQTGHGYTF. V gene TRBV15 combines with J gene TRBJ1-2, with a tentative D call TRBD1 (6 bases). V was shortened by 4 bases and J by 6 bases, with 15 bases between the two germline ends. Germline-derived CDR1 and CDR2 are LNHNV and YYDKDF (reference sequence). This CDR3 is built from 14 residues.